Listed here are 9 T cell receptor beta chains from one sample, sequenced in a study of CD8 T cells in ankylosing spondylitis. General study results and limits: Ankylosing spondylitis blood appeared to carry a characteristic TCR beta motif of several highly homologous variants.

TCRdb re-called the 5' RACE reads with MiXCR, one entry per CDR3 protein. The table has 470,000 or so distinct CDR3 sequences, roughly 27% seen once; the top ten hold approximately 1%. Antigens for these TCRs are unknown. The sample was blood, either unsorted or a sorted T cell fraction (not recorded which). The receptors here all came from a male donor with ankylosing spondylitis.

The chain uses TRBV2 and TRBJ2-1; D is uncertain. V lost 4 bases, J lost 4 bases, and 11 bases lay in between. CDR1 and CDR2 from the germline V gene are SNHLY and FYNNEI. This CDR3 contains 14 residues. The CDR3 spells CASSAERAYNEQFF. The DNA of the CDR3 is TGTGCCAGCAGTGCTGAACGGGCTTACAATGAGCAGTTCTTC.

This clonotype was picked up many times. The chain carries TRBV4-1 and TRBJ1-2, with a weak D call TRBD1 (6 bases). Germline CDR1 and CDR2: MGHRA and YSYEKL. The CDR3 extends over 14 amino acids. With 4 bases removed from V and 8 bases from J, the gap between germline ends came to 17 bases. CDR3 nucleotides: TGCGCCAGCAGCCCCACTTCGGGGGCTCGAGGCTACACCTTC. Protein product: CASSPTSGARGYTF.

Points on this clonotype: The junction and the germline gene differ at one end; a read error may be behind it. This rearrangement joins TRBV20-1 to TRBJ2-5, with 9 bases matching TRBD1. Germline V gene sequence: CDR1 DFQATT, CDR2 SNEGSKA (reference sequence). The CDR3 is 15 amino acids. Written as DNA, the CDR3 is TGCAGTGCCAGAGGGGACAGGGTGAAAGGAGAGACCCAGTACTTC. This sequence encodes CSARGDRVKGETQYF.

This clonotype was picked up a small number of times. This chain links TRBV20-1 with TRBJ2-3; possible D gene TRBD2, 7 bases. Germline V gives CDR1 DFQATT, CDR2 SNEGSKA (reference sequence). The ends were cut back, 0 bases at V and 4 bases at J, with 14 bases in the middle. The CDR3 covers 15 residues. In nucleotides, the CDR3 is TGCAGTGCTAGAGATAGGGGGGGTTCCCCAGATACGCAGTATTTT. This translates into CSARDRGGSPDTQYF.

V and J are TRBV30 and TRBJ1-5, with D possibly being TRBD1 (5 bases). CDR3 size: 13 residues. The V gene's germline CDR1 is GTSNPN and CDR2 SVGIG (reference sequence). V was pared by 2 bases and J by 4 bases, with 9 bases between. The CDR3 loop is CAWSKQDNQPQHF. In DNA form, the CDR3 reads TGTGCCTGGAGTAAACAGGATAATCAGCCCCAGCATTTT.

This clonotype was counted between two and nine times. V is TRBV5-1 and J is TRBJ2-1, with D maybe TRBD2 (7 bases). Germline V CDR1 and CDR2: SGHRS, YFSETQ. V was pared by 2 bases and J by 0 bases, with 18 bases between. The CDR3 contains 18 residues. CDR3 coding DNA: TGCGCCAGCAGCTTAAGGGGGGGAGATAGAAGCTCCTACAATGAGCAGTTCTTC. This translates into CASSLRGGDRSSYNEQFF.

This sequence joins TRBV5-1 and TRBJ1-3; D uncertain. CDR1 is SGHRS, CDR2 YFSETQ, per germline. The CDR3 contains 12 residues. Trimming shortened V by 5 bases and J by 4 bases, and 7 bases separated the two germline ends. CDR3 residues: CASRGDGNTIYF. CDR3 bases: TGCGCCAGCAGAGGAGACGGAAACACCATATATTTT.

This clonotype has a handful of counts. The J gene is TRBJ1-2, the V gene TRBV3-1, with TRBD1 matching 8 bases. With V trimmed by 6 bases and J by 7 bases, 10 bases remained unmatched. CDR1 is LGHDT and CDR2 is YNNKEL in the germline V gene (reference sequence). The CDR3 spans 14 residues. CDR3: CASREQGEGGGYTF. DNA for the CDR3: TGTGCCAGCAGAGAACAGGGGGAAGGCGGTGGCTACACCTTC.

The rearrangement links TRBV7-9 to TRBJ2-3, with no clear D. The V end was cut by 3 bases, the J end by 0 bases, with 7 bases between. This CDR3 has 14 amino acids. Germline V lookup: CDR1 SEHNR, CDR2 FQNEAQ (reference sequence). The DNA of the CDR3 is TGTGCCAGCAGCTTGGCCAGAAGCACAGATACGCAGTATTTT. Protein product: CASSLARSTDTQYF.